This T cell receptor beta chain is drawn from a study of molecular identifiers for immune sequencing clone quantification. Trimming took off 5 bases at V and 0 bases at J, with 5 bases between the two ends. CDR1 and CDR2 from the germline V gene are LGHNT and FRNRAP. This CDR3 is 14 amino acids long. This clonotype was recorded many times. TCRdb fed the PCR reads into MiXCR, producing one record per CDR3 protein. The sample lists 300,000 to 350,000 distinct CDR3 sequences, over 20% occurring once. The sequence was obtained from a human donor in good health. Some libraries in this study had Jurkat cell RNA spiked in. The sequenced sample consisted of naive CD8+ T cells from blood, with Jurkat cell RNA spiked in. The sample's subset: FACS-sorted CD8+CD4-CCR7+CD45RA+ naive T cells. This chain joins TRBV12-5 and TRBJ2-6; no clear D. CDR3 bases: TGTGCTAGTGGTGACAACTCTGGGGCCAACGTCCTGACTTTC. It yields the protein CASGDNSGANVLTF.